This record looks at one T cell receptor beta chain sequence and its context. Germline V CDR1 and CDR2: SGHTA, FQGNSA. Trimming removed 5 bases at V and 1 base at J, with 9 bases between. The CDR3 extends over 13 amino acids. The source of the sample is a study of cytomegalovirus exposure and HLA in healthy donors. The PCR used 60 Vbeta and 13 Jbeta primers. Measured with immunoSEQ multiplex PCR; TCRdb has only the in-frame clones, and not every one. This listing includes 75,000 to 90,000 clones. The material sequenced was PBMCs. This TCR was sampled from a woman aged 55-70 years in good health and CMV-seronegative. The gene calls are TRBV7-2 and TRBJ2-7, with D hard to call. DNA of the CDR3: TGTGCCAGCAGCCTTTCCTTTTCCTACGAGCAGTACTTC. Its translation: CASSLSFSYEQYF.